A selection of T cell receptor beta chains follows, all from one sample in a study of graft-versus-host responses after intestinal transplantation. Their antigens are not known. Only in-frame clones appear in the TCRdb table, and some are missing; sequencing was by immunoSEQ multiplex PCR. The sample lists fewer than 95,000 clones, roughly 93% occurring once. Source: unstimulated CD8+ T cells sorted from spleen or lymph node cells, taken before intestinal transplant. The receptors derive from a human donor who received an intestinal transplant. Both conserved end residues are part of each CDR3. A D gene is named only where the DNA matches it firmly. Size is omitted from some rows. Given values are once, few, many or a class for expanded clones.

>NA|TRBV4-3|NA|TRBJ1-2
CASSQSTGDDYGYTF
TGCGCCAGCAGCCAATCGACAGGAGACGACTATGGCTACACCTTC
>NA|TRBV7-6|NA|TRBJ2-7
CASSLALASSYEQYF
TGTGCCAGCAGCTTAGCTCTAGCGAGCTCCTACGAGCAGTACTTC
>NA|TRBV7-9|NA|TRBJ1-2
CASSLVGENYGYTF
TGTGCCAGCAGCTTAGTCGGGGAGAACTATGGCTACACCTTC
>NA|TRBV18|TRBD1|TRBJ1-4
CASSPSRTGGEKLFF
TGTGCCAGCTCACCATCAAGGACAGGTGGAGAAAAACTGTTTTTT
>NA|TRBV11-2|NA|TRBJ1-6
CASSLSGAANSPLHF
TGTGCCAGCAGCTTATCAGGGGCCGCGAATTCACCCCTCCACTTT
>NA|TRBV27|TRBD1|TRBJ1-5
CASSWTGNQPQHF
TGTGCCAGCAGTTGGACAGGGAATCAGCCCCAGCATTTT
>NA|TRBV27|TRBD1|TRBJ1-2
CASSPGTDLGGRYGYTF
TGTGCCAGCAGCCCTGGGACAGATTTAGGTGGACGCTATGGCTACACCTTC
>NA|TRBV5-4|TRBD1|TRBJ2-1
CAGGDRGHLEQFF
TGTGCCGGGGGGGACAGGGGGCATCTTGAGCAGTTCTTC
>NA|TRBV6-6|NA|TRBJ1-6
CASSYSRGTADSPLHF
TGTGCCAGCAGTTATAGTAGGGGGACGGCGGATTCACCCCTCCACTTT
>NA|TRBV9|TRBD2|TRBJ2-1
CASSWTSGGNNEQFF
TGTGCCAGCAGCTGGACTAGCGGGGGAAACAATGAGCAGTTCTTC
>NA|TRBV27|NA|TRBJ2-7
CASSPTGREQYF
TGTGCCAGCAGCCCTACAGGGCGTGAGCAGTACTTC
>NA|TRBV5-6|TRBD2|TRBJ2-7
CASSLSLLGLVYEQYF
TGTGCCAGCAGCTTGAGTTTACTGGGACTAGTGTACGAGCAGTACTTC
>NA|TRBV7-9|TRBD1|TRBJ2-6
CASSLGTGGAGANVLTF
TGTGCCAGCAGCTTAGGGACAGGGGGCGCTGGGGCCAACGTCCTGACTTTC
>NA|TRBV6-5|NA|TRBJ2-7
CASSYQGRPYEQYF
TGTGCCAGCAGTTACCAGGGAAGACCCTACGAGCAGTACTTC
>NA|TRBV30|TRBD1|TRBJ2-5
CAWSEGAGTQYF
TGTGCCTGGAGTGAGGGGGCGGGGACCCAGTACTTC
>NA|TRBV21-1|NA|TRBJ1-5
CASRCGLHWHHQPQHF
TGTGCCAGCAGGTGTGGGCTACATTGGCATCATCAGCCCCAGCATTTT
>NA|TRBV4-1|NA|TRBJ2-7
CASSPEAARYEQYF
TGCGCCAGCAGCCCTGAGGCAGCCCGCTACGAGCAGTACTTC
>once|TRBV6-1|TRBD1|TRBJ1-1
CAGRPTGQLGTEAFF
TGTGCCGGTCGCCCGACAGGGCAACTTGGGACTGAAGCTTTCTTT
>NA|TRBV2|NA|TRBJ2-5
CASIQGSGETQYF
TGTGCCAGCATCCAGGGATCTGGGGAGACCCAGTACTTC
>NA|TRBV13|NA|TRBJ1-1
CASSERTANTEAFF
TGTGCCAGCAGCGAACGGACAGCTAACACTGAAGCTTTCTTT
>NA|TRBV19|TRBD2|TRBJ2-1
CASSVTSGGAGNEQFF
TGTGCCAGTAGTGTAACTAGCGGGGGGGCCGGCAATGAGCAGTTCTTC
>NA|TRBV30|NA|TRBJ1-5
CAWSGDSNQPQHF
TGTGCCTGGAGCGGAGATAGCAATCAGCCCCAGCATTTT
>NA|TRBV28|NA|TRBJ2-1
CASSPVAVHGSNEQFF
TGTGCCAGCAGCCCAGTAGCGGTTCACGGGTCCAATGAGCAGTTCTTC
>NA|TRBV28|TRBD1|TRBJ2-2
CASSPRTGGRGTGELFF
TGTGCCAGCAGTCCGAGAACAGGGGGCCGAGGCACCGGGGAGCTGTTTTTT
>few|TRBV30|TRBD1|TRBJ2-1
CAWSGPGQGYNEQFF
TGTGCCTGGAGTGGTCCGGGACAGGGCTACAATGAGCAGTTCTTC
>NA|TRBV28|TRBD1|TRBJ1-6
CASSPRGFGNSPLHF
TGTGCCAGCAGCCCCAGGGGGTTTGGAAATTCACCCCTCCACTTT
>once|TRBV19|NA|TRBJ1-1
CASRLDDTGFHTEAFF
TGTGCCAGCCGCTTAGACGATACAGGTTTCCACACTGAAGCTTTCTTT
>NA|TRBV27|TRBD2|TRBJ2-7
CASSSQKYSGGREQYF
TGTGCCAGCAGTTCCCAGAAATATAGCGGGGGGAGGGAGCAGTACTTC
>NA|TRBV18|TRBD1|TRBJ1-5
CASSSSGTVLNQPQHF
TGTGCCAGCTCATCGTCCGGGACAGTATTAAATCAGCCCCAGCATTTT
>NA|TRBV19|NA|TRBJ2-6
CASSTRGSGANVLTF
TGTGCCAGTAGTACTAGGGGTTCTGGGGCCAACGTCCTGACTTTC
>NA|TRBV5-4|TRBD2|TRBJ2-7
CASSLAGLGTFTGSYEQYF
TGTGCCAGCAGCTTGGCAGGACTAGGTACATTTACGGGTTCCTACGAGCAGTACTTC
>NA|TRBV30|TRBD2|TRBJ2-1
CAWSPTSGGGEQFF
TGTGCCTGGAGTCCTACTAGCGGTGGGGGTGAGCAGTTCTTC
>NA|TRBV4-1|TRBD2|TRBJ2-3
CASSHFHRAGPTDTQYF
TGCGCCAGCAGCCACTTTCATCGAGCGGGGCCCACAGATACGCAGTATTTT
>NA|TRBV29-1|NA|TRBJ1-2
CSVDSGGYTF
TGCAGCGTTGACTCCGGTGGCTACACCTTC
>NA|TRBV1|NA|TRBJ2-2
CTSHQGNTGELFF
TGCACCAGCCACCAGGGGAACACCGGGGAGCTGTTTTTT
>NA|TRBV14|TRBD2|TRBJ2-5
CASSQDRSSGGHQETQYF
TGTGCCAGCAGCCAAGATCGGAGTAGCGGGGGACACCAAGAGACCCAGTACTTC
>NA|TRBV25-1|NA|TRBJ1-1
CASSPGNTEAFF
TGTGCCAGCTCACCGGGGAACACTGAAGCTTTCTTT
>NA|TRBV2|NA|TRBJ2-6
CASSELDLSGANVLTF
TGTGCCAGCAGTGAACTAGACCTCTCTGGGGCCAACGTCCTGACTTTC
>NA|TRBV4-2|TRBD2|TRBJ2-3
CASSQVTSGGGADTQYF
TGTGCCAGCAGCCAAGTAACTAGCGGGGGTGGTGCAGATACGCAGTATTTT
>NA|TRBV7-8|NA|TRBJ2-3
CASSLVTAGTDTQYF
TGTGCCAGCAGCTTAGTAACTGCTGGCACAGATACGCAGTATTTT
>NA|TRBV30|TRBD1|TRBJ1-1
CAWWTGGGTEAFF
TGTGCCTGGTGGACAGGGGGCGGCACTGAAGCTTTCTTT
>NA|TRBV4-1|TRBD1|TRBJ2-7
CASSQVKGANYEQYF
TGCGCCAGCAGCCAAGTAAAGGGGGCCAACTACGAGCAGTACTTC
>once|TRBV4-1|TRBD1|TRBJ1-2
CASSQDNQMRTGRFGYTF
TGCGCCAGCAGCCAAGATAACCAGATGAGGACAGGGCGTTTTGGCTACACCTTC
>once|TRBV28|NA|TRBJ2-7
CASSLTSSSYEQYF
TGTGCCAGCAGTTTAACCTCGAGCTCCTACGAGCAGTACTTC
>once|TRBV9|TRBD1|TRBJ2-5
CASSASGTESKQYF
TGTGCCAGCAGCGCGTCCGGGACAGAAAGTAAGCAGTACTTC
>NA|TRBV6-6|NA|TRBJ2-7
CASREDSNYYEQYF
TGTGCCAGCAGGGAAGACAGTAACTACTACGAGCAGTACTTC
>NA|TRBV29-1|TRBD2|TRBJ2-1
CSVGGGGAFAHEQFF
TGCAGCGTTGGTGGCGGGGGGGCCTTTGCCCATGAGCAGTTCTTC
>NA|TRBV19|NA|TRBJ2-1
CASSMSSWNEQFF
TGTGCCAGTAGTATGAGTAGCTGGAATGAGCAGTTCTTC
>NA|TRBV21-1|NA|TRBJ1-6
CASSTGTGESNSPLHF
TGTGCCAGCAGCACAGGGACAGGGGAGTCGAATTCACCCCTCCACTTT
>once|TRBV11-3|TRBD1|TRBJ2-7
CASSKWPPGQTYEQYF
TGTGCCAGCAGTAAATGGCCCCCGGGACAGACCTACGAGCAGTACTTC
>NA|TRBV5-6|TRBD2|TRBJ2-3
CASSLAVIAGGRADTQYF
TGTGCCAGCAGCTTGGCCGTAATAGCGGGGGGAAGGGCAGATACGCAGTATTTT
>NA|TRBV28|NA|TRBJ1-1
CASRNRGVAEAFF
TGTGCCAGCAGGAACCGGGGGGTGGCTGAAGCTTTCTTT
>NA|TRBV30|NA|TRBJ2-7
CAWSVAAGGFYEQYF
TGTGCCTGGAGTGTCGCCGCTGGGGGCTTCTACGAGCAGTACTTC
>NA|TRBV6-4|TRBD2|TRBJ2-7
CASSDSGRDYEQYF
TGTGCCAGCAGTGACTCTGGGAGGGACTACGAGCAGTACTTC
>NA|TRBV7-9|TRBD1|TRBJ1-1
CASSSSRLTGDGGTEAFF
TGTGCCAGCAGCTCCTCGAGGCTGACAGGGGATGGGGGCACTGAAGCTTTCTTT
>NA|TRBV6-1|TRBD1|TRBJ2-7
CASSGPEGQGAYEQYF
TGTGCCAGCAGTGGCCCCGAGGGACAGGGGGCGTACGAGCAGTACTTC
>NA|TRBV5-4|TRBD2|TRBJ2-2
CASSMETSGTGELFF
TGTGCCAGCAGCATGGAAACTAGCGGAACCGGGGAGCTGTTTTTT
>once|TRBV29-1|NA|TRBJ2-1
CSAYPTSTPSEQFF
TGCAGCGCGTATCCAACAAGTACCCCATCTGAGCAGTTCTTC
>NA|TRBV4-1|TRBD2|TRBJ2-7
CASSQKRDAYEQYF
TGCGCCAGCAGCCAAAAGCGGGACGCCTACGAGCAGTACTTC